This passage covers 2 T cell receptor beta chains from one sample sequenced in a study of cytomegalovirus exposure and HLA in healthy donors. Produced via immunoSEQ multiplex PCR; TCRdb's table is partial and in-frame only. The table records some 250,000 clones, 90% of them present only once. Input material: PBMCs. The receptors stem from a woman under 30 in good health and CMV-seronegative.

Only a few counts were recorded for this clone. The chain carries TRBV27 and TRBJ1-2; the D gene is possibly TRBD1 (5 bases). In germline, CDR1 is MNHEY, CDR2 SMNVEV (reference sequence). The CDR3 is 13 residues long. The V end lost 4 bases, the J end lost 6 bases, and 12 bases lay between the germline ends. CDR3 nucleotides: TGTGCCAGCAGTTCCCCGGGAGGGGATGGCTACACCTTC. The encoded protein is CASSSPGGDGYTF.

The chain has TRBV5-1 and TRBJ2-5, with D maybe TRBD2 (6 bases). The CDR3 extends over 19 amino acids. Trimming took off 0 bases at V and 3 bases at J, with 24 bases between the two ends. Germline V gene data show CDR1 as SGHRS and CDR2 as YFSETQ. In DNA form, the CDR3 reads TGCGCCAGCAGCTTGGAGGCGGTTAGGAGGGTTGGGGTGAAAGAGACCCAGTACTTC. Translation gives CASSLEAVRRVGVKETQYF.